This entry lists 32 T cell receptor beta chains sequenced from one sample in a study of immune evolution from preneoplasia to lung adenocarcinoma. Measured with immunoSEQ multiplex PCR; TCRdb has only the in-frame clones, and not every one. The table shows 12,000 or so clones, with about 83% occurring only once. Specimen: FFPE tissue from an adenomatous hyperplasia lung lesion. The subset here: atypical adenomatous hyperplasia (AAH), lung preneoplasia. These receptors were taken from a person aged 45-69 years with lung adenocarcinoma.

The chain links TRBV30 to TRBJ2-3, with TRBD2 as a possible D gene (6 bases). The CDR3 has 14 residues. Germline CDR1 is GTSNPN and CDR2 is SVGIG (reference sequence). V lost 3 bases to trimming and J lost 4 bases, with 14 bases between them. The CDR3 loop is CAWSGGPSSDTQYF. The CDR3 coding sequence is TGTGCCTGGAGCGGAGGGCCATCTTCAGATACGCAGTATTTT.

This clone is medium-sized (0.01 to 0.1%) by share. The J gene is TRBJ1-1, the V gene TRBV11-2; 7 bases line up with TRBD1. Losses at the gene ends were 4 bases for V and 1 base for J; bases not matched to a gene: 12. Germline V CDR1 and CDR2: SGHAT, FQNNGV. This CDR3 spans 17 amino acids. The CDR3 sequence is CASSSTGSLSRNTEAFF. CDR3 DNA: TGTGCCAGCAGCTCGACAGGGTCTTTGAGTCGGAACACTGAAGCTTTCTTT.

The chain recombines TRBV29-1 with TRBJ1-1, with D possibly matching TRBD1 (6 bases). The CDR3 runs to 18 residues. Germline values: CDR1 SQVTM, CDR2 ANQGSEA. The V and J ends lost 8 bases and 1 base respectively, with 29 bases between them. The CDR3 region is CSRGALRETGIKNTEAFF. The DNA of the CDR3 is TGCAGCAGGGGGGCCTTGAGGGAGACCGGGATAAAGAACACTGAAGCTTTCTTT.

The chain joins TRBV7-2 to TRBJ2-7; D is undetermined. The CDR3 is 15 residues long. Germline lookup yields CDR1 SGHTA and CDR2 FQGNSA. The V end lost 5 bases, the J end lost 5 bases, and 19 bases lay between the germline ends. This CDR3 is CASSPSAFHPHEQYF. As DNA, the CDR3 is TGTGCCAGCAGCCCCTCTGCGTTTCATCCCCACGAGCAGTACTTC.

CDR3 in amino acids: CASHGTGLMNTEAFF. CDR3 nucleotides: TGTGCCAGCCACGGGACAGGGCTGATGAACACTGAAGCTTTCTTT. The rearrangement uses TRBV18 and TRBJ1-1, with 9 bases that match TRBD1. The germline CDR1 and CDR2 sequences are KGHSH and LQKENI. The V segment lost 8 bases and the J segment 0 bases; nucleotides outside the gene matches: 7. There are 15 residues in the CDR3.

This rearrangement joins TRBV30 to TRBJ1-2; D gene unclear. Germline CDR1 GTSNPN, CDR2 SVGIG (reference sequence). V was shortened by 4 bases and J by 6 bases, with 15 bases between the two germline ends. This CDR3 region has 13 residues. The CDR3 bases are TGTGCCTGGACATTTCGGGCAAGAGATGGCTACACCTTC. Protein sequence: CAWTFRARDGYTF.

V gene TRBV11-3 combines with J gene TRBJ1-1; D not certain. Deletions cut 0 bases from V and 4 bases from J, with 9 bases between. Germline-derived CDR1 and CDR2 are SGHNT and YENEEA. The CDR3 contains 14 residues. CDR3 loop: CASSLDRAATEAFF. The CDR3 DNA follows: TGTGCCAGCAGCTTAGATCGGGCAGCCACTGAAGCTTTCTTT.

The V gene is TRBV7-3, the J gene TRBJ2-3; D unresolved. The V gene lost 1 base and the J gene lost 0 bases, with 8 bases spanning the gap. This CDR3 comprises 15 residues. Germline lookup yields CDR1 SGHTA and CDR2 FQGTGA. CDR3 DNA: TGTGCCAGCAGCTTAAGCCTCTATAGCACAGATACGCAGTATTTT. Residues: CASSLSLYSTDTQYF. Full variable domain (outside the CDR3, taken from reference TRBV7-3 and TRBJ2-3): GAGVSQTPSNKVTEKGKYVELRCDPISGHTALYWYRQSLGQGPEFLIYFQGTGAADDSGLPNDRFFAVRPEGSVSTLKIQRTERGDSAVYLCASSLSLYSTDTQYFGPGTRLTVL.

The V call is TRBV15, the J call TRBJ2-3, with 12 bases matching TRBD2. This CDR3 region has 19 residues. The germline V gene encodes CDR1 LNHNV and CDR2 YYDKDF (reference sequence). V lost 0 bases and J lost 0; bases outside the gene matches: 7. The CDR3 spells CATSRDSGLAGPSTDTQYF. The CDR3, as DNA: TGTGCCACCAGCAGAGATAGCGGACTAGCGGGACCTAGCACAGATACGCAGTATTTT.

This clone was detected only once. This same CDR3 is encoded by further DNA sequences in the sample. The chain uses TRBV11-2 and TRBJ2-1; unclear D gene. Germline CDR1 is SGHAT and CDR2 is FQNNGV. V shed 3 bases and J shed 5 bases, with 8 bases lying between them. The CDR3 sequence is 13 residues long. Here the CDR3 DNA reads TGTGCCAGCAGCTTTTCCCGGAACAATGAGCAGTTCTTC. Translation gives CASSFSRNNEQFF.

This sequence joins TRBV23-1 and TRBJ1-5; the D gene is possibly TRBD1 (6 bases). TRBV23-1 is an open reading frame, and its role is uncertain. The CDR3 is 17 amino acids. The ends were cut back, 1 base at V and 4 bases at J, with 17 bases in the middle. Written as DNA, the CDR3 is TGCGCCAGCAGTCAATACGACAGGCTCCTGAGGAATCAGCCCCAGCATTTT. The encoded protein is CASSQYDRLLRNQPQHF.

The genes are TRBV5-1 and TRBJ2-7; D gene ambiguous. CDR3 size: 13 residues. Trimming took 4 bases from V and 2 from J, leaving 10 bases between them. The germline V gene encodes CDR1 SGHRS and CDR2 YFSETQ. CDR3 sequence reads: CASSLPGTYEQYF. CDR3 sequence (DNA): TGCGCCAGCAGCCTACCAGGCACCTACGAGCAGTACTTC.

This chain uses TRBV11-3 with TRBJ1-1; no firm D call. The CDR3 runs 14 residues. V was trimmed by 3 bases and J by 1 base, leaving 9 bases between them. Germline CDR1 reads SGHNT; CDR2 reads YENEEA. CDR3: CASSFGGENTEAFF. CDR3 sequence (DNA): TGTGCCAGCAGCTTTGGCGGAGAGAACACTGAAGCTTTCTTT.

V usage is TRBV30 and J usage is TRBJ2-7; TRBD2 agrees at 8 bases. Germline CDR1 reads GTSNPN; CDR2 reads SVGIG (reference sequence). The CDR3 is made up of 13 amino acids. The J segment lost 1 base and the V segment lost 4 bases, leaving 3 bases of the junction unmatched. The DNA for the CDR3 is TGTGCCTGGATGAGCGGGAGATCCTACGAGCAGTACTTC. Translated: CAWMSGRSYEQYF.

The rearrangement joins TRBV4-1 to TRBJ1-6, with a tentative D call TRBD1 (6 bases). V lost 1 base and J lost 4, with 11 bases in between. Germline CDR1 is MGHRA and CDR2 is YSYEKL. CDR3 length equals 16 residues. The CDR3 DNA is TGCGCCAGCAGCCAAGCACCAGGGGTTTATAATTCACCCCTCCACTTT. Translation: CASSQAPGVYNSPLHF.

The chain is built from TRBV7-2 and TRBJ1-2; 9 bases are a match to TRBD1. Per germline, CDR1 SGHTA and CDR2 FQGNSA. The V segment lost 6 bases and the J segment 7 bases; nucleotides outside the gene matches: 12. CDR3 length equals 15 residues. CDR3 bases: TGTGCCAGCAGTATACAGGGGGCCCCCTCGCGTGGCTACACCTTC. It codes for CASSIQGAPSRGYTF.

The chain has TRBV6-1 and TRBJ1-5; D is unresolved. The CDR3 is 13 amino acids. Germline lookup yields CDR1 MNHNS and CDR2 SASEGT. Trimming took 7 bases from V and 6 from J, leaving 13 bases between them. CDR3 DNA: TGTGCCAGCAAAGGGCGCCTCGGTCAGCCCCAGCATTTT. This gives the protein CASKGRLGQPQHF.

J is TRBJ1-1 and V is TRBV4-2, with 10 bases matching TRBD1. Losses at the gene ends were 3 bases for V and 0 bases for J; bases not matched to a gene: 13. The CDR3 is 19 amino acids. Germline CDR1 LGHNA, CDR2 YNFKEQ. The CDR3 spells CASSHRPGTGDLMNTEAFF. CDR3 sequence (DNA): TGTGCCAGCAGCCATCGTCCCGGGACAGGGGACCTAATGAACACTGAAGCTTTCTTT.

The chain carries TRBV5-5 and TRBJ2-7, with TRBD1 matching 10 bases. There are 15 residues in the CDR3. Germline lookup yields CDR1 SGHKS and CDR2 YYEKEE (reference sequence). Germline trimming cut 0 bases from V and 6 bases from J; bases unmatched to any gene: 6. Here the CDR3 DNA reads TGTGCCAGCAGCTTGGGAGGGACAGGGGTGAGCGAGCAGTACTTC. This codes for CASSLGGTGVSEQYF.

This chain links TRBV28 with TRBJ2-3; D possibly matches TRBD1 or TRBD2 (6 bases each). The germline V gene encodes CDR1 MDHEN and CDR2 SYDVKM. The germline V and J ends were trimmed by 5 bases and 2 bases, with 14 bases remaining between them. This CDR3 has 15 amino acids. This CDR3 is CASSPGGGPTDTQYF. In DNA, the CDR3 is TGTGCCAGCAGTCCTGGTGGGGGGCCCACAGATACGCAGTATTTT.

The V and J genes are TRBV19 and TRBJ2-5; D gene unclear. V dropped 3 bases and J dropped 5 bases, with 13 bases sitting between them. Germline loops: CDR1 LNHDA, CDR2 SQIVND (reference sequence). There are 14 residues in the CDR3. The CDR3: CASSISVFGETQYF. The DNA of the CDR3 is TGTGCCAGTAGTATCAGCGTCTTTGGGGAGACCCAGTACTTC. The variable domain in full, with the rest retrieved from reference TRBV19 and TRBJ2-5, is DGGITQSPKYLFRKEGQNVTLSCEQNLNHDAMYWYRQDPGQGLRLIYYSQIVNDFQKGDIAEGYSVSREKKESFPLTVTSAQKNPTAFYLCASSISVFGETQYFGPGTRLLVL.

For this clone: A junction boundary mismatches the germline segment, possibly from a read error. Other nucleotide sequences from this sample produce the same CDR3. The chain's CDR3 is CASRVGTTGGDEKLFF. The DNA for the CDR3 is TGCGCTAGCAGAGTAGGGACGACAGGGGGTGATGAAAAACTGTTTTTT. This rearrangement joins TRBV5-1 to TRBJ1-4; 9 bases line up with TRBD1. Germline V gene data show CDR1 as SGHRS and CDR2 as YFSETQ. The CDR3 has 16 amino acids.

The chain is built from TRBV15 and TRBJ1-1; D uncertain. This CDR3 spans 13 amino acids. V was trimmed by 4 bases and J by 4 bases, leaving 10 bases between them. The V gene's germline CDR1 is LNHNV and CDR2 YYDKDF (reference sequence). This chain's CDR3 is CATSTGRATEAFF. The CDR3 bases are TGTGCCACCAGCACGGGGAGGGCCACTGAAGCTTTCTTT.

CDR3 in DNA: TGTGCTAGCTATCGAGGGGGGGGCGACTATGGCTACACCTTC. It is translated as CASYRGGGDYGYTF. V is TRBV7-9 and J is TRBJ1-2, with D perhaps matching TRBD1 (6 bases). Per germline, CDR1 SEHNR and CDR2 FQNEAQ (reference sequence). This CDR3 region has 14 residues.

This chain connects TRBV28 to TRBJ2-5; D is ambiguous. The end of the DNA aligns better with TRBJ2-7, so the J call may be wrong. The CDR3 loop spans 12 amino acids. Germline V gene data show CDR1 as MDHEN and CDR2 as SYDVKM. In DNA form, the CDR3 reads TGTGCCAGCAGCCCCCCCTCCTACGAGCAGTACTTC. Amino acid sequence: CASSPPSYEQYF.

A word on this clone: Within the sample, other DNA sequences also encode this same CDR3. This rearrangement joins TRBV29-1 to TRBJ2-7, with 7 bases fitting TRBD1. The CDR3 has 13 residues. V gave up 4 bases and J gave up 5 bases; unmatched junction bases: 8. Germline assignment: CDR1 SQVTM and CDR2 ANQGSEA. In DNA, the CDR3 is TGCAGCGTTGGCGGCAGGGGGAGCGACGAGCAGTACTTC. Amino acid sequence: CSVGGRGSDEQYF.

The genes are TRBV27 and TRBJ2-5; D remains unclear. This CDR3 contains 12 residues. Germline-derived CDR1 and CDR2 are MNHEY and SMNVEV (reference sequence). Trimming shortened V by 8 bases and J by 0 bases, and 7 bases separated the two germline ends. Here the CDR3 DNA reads TGTGCCAGCCCAGGCCACCAAGAGACCCAGTACTTC. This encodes CASPGHQETQYF.

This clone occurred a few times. The CDR3 sequence is CASSPRTGGWETQYF. CDR3 in DNA: TGTGCCAGCAGCCCGCGGACAGGGGGCTGGGAGACCCAGTACTTC. The chain employs TRBV6-5 and TRBJ2-5; 11 positions match TRBD1. The CDR3 has 15 residues. CDR1 MNHEY and CDR2 SVGAGI come from the germline V gene. V was pared by 6 bases and J by 5 bases, with 8 bases of the junction left unmatched.

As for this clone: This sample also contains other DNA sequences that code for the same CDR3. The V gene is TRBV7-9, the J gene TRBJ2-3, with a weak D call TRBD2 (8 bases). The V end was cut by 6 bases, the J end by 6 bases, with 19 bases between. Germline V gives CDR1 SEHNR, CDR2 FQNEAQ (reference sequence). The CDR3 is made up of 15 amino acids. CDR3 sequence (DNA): TGTGCCAGCAGTCTAAAGCGGGGGACAGAGGATACGCAGTATTTT. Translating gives CASSLKRGTEDTQYF.

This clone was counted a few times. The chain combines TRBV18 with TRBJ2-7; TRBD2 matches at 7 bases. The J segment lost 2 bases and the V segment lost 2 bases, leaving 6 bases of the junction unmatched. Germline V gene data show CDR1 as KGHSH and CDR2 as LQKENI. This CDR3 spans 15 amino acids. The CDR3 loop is CASSPLPGLAYEQYF. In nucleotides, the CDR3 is TGTGCCAGCTCACCATTGCCCGGACTAGCCTACGAGCAGTACTTC.

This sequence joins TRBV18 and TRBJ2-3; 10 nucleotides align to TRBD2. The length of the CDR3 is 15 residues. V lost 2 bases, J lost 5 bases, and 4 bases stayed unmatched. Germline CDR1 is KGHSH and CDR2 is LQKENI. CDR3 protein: CASSPGGLALDTQYF. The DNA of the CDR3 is TGTGCCAGCTCACCAGGGGGACTAGCGCTAGATACGCAGTATTTT.

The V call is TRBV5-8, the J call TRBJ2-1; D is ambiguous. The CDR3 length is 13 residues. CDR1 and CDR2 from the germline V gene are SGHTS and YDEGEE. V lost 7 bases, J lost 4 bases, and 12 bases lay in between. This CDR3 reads CASESIEYNEQFF. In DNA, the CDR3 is TGTGCCAGCGAATCAATAGAGTACAATGAGCAGTTCTTC.